The source of this T cell receptor (beta chain) is a study of blood T cell repertoires in COVID-19. Study details: The United States, Italy and Spain were the sources of the acute and convalescent COVID-19 samples. Nucleic acid was either cDNA or gDNA, and it came from T cells, B-cell-depleted T cells, or PBMCs.

In the source study's methods: Quantification of nucleated cells was approximated via reference gene primer amplification. Only in-frame clones appear in the TCRdb table, and some are missing; sequencing was by immunoSEQ multiplex PCR. That table gives V, J and clone size, and the DNA gave D and trimming. The table lists about 64,000 clones, about 88% of them singletons. Trimming stripped 1 base from V and 6 bases from J, with 11 bases between. Germline CDR1 is SGHKS and CDR2 is YYEKEE (reference sequence). CDR3 length: 15 amino acids. This clonotype originated in a man in his 70s with acute or convalescent COVID-19. This rearrangement joins TRBV5-5 to TRBJ1-6; D not certain. The specimen was peripheral blood. CDR3 protein: CASSLPAPGNSPLHF. The CDR3 DNA follows: TGTGCCAGCAGCTTGCCCGCTCCGGGTAATTCACCCCTCCACTTT. Together with reference TRBV5-5 and TRBJ1-6, the CDR3 gives the full variable domain: DAGVTQSPTHLIKTRGQQVTLRCSPISGHKSVSWYQQVLGQGPQFIFQYYEKEERGRGNFPDRFSARQFPNYSSELNVNALLLGDSALYLCASSLPAPGNSPLHFGNGTRLTVT.